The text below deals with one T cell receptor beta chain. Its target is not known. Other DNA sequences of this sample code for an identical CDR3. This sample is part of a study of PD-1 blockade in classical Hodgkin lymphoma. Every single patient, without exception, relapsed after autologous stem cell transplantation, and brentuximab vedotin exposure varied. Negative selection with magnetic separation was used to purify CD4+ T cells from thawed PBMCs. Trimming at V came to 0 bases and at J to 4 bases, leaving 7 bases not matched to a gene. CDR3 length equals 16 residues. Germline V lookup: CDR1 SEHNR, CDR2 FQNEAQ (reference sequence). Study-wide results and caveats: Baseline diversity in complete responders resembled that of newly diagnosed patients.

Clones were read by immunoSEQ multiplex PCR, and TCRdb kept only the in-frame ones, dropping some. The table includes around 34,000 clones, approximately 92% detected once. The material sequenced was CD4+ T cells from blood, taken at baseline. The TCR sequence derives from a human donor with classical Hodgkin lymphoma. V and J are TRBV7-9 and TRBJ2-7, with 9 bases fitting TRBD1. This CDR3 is CASSLALTGGLYEQYF. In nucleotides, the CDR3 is TGTGCCAGCAGCTTAGCTCTTACAGGGGGCCTTTACGAGCAGTACTTC.